One sample yielded the 21 T cell receptor beta chains listed below, sequenced in a study of blood T cell repertoires in COVID-19. This table comes from immunoSEQ multiplex PCR, and its TCRdb copy is limited to in-frame clones, with some not included. This sample carries about 100,000 clones, more than 75% of them seen once, and the ten largest clones take around 13%. Sequencing used peripheral blood. All receptors derive from a human donor in a cohort sampled during active COVID-19.

The gene calls are TRBV7-2 and TRBJ2-1, with 7 bases fitting TRBD2. The CDR3 consists of 15 residues. CDR1 is SGHTA, CDR2 FQGNSA, per germline. J lost 2 bases, V lost 5 bases, and 6 bases had no gene match. The chain's CDR3 is CASSPPGGPYNEQFF. DNA of the CDR3: TGTGCCAGCAGCCCCCCGGGGGGTCCCTACAATGAGCAGTTCTTC. Full variable domain (missing parts from reference TRBV7-2 and TRBJ2-1): GAGVSQSPSNKVTEKGKDVELRCDPISGHTALYWYRQSLGQGLEFLIYFQGNSAPDKSGLPSDRFSAERTGGSVSTLTIQRTQQEDSAVYLCASSPPGGPYNEQFFGPGTRLTVL.

The chain couples TRBV7-9 to TRBJ1-2; 8 positions agree with TRBD1. CDR3 length: 13 residues. Germline V gene lookup returns CDR1 SEHNR and CDR2 FQNEAQ (reference sequence). Trimming took 4 bases from V and 7 from J; bases not matched to a gene: 5. The CDR3 DNA sequence: TGTGCCAGCAGCTCGTCAGGGGGCGGTGGCTACACCTTC. This sequence encodes CASSSSGGGGYTF.

V gene TRBV7-2 combines with J gene TRBJ2-7; D not certain. The germline V and J ends were trimmed by 5 bases and 1 base, with 6 bases remaining between them. The germline V gene has CDR1 SGHTA and CDR2 FQGNSA. This CDR3 is built from 12 residues. This CDR3 is CASSRTSYEQYF. The CDR3 DNA reads as TGTGCCAGCAGCCGTACTTCCTACGAGCAGTACTTC.

The CDR3 is CASSGQDSSPLHF. CDR3 sequence (DNA): TGTGCCAGCAGTGGACAGGACAGTTCACCCCTCCACTTT. The chain uses TRBV2 and TRBJ1-6, with a tentative D call TRBD1 (6 bases). This CDR3 has 13 amino acids. Germline CDR1 reads SNHLY; CDR2 reads FYNNEI. V gave up 4 bases and J gave up 9 bases, with 10 bases separating them. Variable domain in full (rest from reference TRBV2 and TRBJ1-6): EPEVTQTPSHQVTQMGQEVILRCVPISNHLYFYWYRQILGQKVEFLVSFYNNEISEKSEIFDDQFSVERPDGSNFTLKIRSTKLEDSAMYFCASSGQDSSPLHFGNGTRLTVT.

The chain links TRBV10-3 to TRBJ1-1; D uncertain. This CDR3 has 13 amino acids. Trimming took off 4 bases at V and 0 bases at J, with 6 bases between the two ends. CDR1 is ENHRY, CDR2 SYGVKD, per germline. The CDR3 DNA reads as TGTGCCATCAGTGCACTACTGAACACTGAAGCTTTCTTT. Amino acids: CAISALLNTEAFF.

This clone was seen only once. This sequence joins TRBV27 and TRBJ1-2; D is perhaps TRBD1 (5 bases). Germline-derived CDR1 and CDR2 are MNHEY and SMNVEV (reference sequence). The length of the CDR3 is 12 residues. The ends were cut back, 6 bases at V and 8 bases at J, with 13 bases in the middle. The CDR3 sequence: CASRTGTLGYTF. The DNA for the CDR3 is TGTGCCAGCAGAACCGGGACTCTCGGCTACACCTTC.

V and J are TRBV18 and TRBJ2-7; 7 bases are shared with TRBD1. The DNA end lines up better with TRBJ2-5; the J call may be wrong. The germline CDR1 and CDR2 sequences are KGHSH and LQKENI. CDR3 length equals 14 residues. DNA for the CDR3: TGTGCCAGCTCACGAGGGACAGAGCAAGAGACCCAGTACTTC. Encoded protein: CASSRGTEQETQYF.

This chain uses TRBV10-1 with TRBJ2-5, with D maybe TRBD1 (5 bases). The CDR3 loop spans 12 amino acids. Germline values: CDR1 WNHNN, CDR2 SYGVQD (reference sequence). V was clipped by 6 bases and J by 2 bases, with 7 bases between them. The CDR3 DNA sequence: TGCGCCAGCAGCCAGGGACAAGAGACCCAGTACTTC. Translation gives CASSQGQETQYF.

This chain connects TRBV18 to TRBJ2-7; 7 nucleotides agree with TRBD1. Looked up from germline, CDR1 is KGHSH and CDR2 is LQKENI. This CDR3 comprises 13 residues. Trimming removed 3 bases from V and 6 bases from J; junction bases left unmatched: 5. This CDR3 is CASSPPPGGEQYF. CDR3 nucleotides: TGTGCCAGCTCACCTCCGCCAGGGGGCGAGCAGTACTTC. Variable domain in full (rest from reference TRBV18 and TRBJ2-7): NAGVMQNPRHLVRRRGQEARLRCSPMKGHSHVYWYRQLPEEGLKFMVYLQKENIIDESGMPKERFSAEFPKEGPSILRIQQVVRGDSAAYFCASSPPPGGEQYFGPGTRLTVT.

The rearrangement joins TRBV6-5 to TRBJ1-2; D is unclear. Germline V gene data show CDR1 as MNHEY and CDR2 as SVGAGI. CDR3 length equals 15 residues. Trimming removed 7 bases at V and 0 bases at J, with 15 bases between. The CDR3 protein is CASTRGATANYGYTF. CDR3 DNA sequence: TGTGCCAGCACCCGGGGTGCAACCGCTAACTATGGCTACACCTTC.

The chain recombines TRBV7-9 with TRBJ2-7; tentatively, D is TRBD1 (5 bases). The CDR3 totals 15 residues. V was shortened by 5 bases and J by 2 bases, with 16 bases between the two germline ends. Germline V gives CDR1 SEHNR, CDR2 FQNEAQ (reference sequence). The CDR3 bases are TGTGCCAGCAGCCAAGGCTATACAGGAACCTACGAGCAGTACTTC. This encodes CASSQGYTGTYEQYF.

This rearrangement joins TRBV4-3 to TRBJ2-5; D gene ambiguous. This CDR3 has 13 residues. Trimming left V 3 bases short and J 5 bases short, with 10 bases between. CDR1 and CDR2 from the germline V gene are LGHNA and YSLEER. The CDR3 is CASSQAWHETQYF. In DNA form, the CDR3 reads TGCGCCAGCAGCCAGGCTTGGCATGAGACCCAGTACTTC.

This chain connects TRBV18 to TRBJ2-7, with D possibly matching TRBD2 (6 bases). The CDR3 is 13 residues long. V lost 4 bases to trimming and J lost 1 base, with 8 bases between them. The V gene's germline CDR1 is KGHSH and CDR2 LQKENI. The CDR3 DNA reads TGTGCCAGCTCACAGGGGACTTCCTACGAGCAGTACTTC. Protein sequence: CASSQGTSYEQYF. The full variable domain, in which reference TRBV18 and TRBJ2-7 provide the parts outside the CDR3, is NAGVMQNPRHLVRRRGQEARLRCSPMKGHSHVYWYRQLPEEGLKFMVYLQKENIIDESGMPKERFSAEFPKEGPSILRIQQVVRGDSAAYFCASSQGTSYEQYFGPGTRLTVT.

A word on this clone: Other DNA sequences in the same sample also yield this CDR3. V gene TRBV19 combines with J gene TRBJ2-7, with a possible D match to TRBD1 (6 bases). The germline V and J ends were trimmed by 5 bases and 7 bases, with 15 bases remaining between them. The CDR3 loop spans 13 amino acids. The germline V gene has CDR1 LNHDA and CDR2 SQIVND (reference sequence). The CDR3 region is CASSPNRVGEQYF. Written as DNA, the CDR3 is TGTGCCAGTAGTCCGAACAGGGTGGGTGAGCAGTACTTC.

The chain carries TRBV9 and TRBJ2-5; TRBD2 agrees at 14 bases. Germline CDR1 SGDLS, CDR2 YYNGEE. This CDR3 has 15 residues. V lost 3 bases and J lost 6; bases outside the gene matches: 4. The CDR3 nucleotides are TGTGCCAGCAGCGAGACTAGCGGGGGGGGGAAGACCCAGTACTTC. Translation: CASSETSGGGKTQYF.

This chain joins TRBV10-3 and TRBJ2-2, with TRBD1 matching over 10 bases. The ends lost 0 bases at V and 4 bases at J; junction bases unmatched: 8. Germline CDR1 ENHRY, CDR2 SYGVKD. CDR3 length: 18 residues. The CDR3 reads CAISESETGTGVTGELFF. The CDR3 bases are TGTGCCATCAGTGAGTCCGAAACCGGGACAGGGGTCACCGGGGAGCTGTTTTTT.

This chain joins TRBV12-3 or TRBV12-4 and TRBJ1-2; no firm D call. This CDR3 comprises 12 residues. Trimming stripped 3 bases from V and 3 bases from J, with 5 bases between. The CDR3 spells CASSFSDYGYTF. Here the CDR3 DNA reads TGTGCCAGCAGTTTCTCCGACTATGGCTACACCTTC.

This chain's CDR3 is CASSLGDRARNSPLHF. CDR3 bases: TGTGCCAGCAGCCTCGGGGACAGGGCGCGGAATTCACCCCTCCACTTT. V usage is TRBV7-9 and J usage is TRBJ1-6, with TRBD1 identical over 9 bases. Trimming removed 5 bases from V and 7 bases from J; junction bases left unmatched: 9. CDR1 and CDR2 from the germline V gene are SEHNR and FQNEAQ (reference sequence). There are 16 residues in the CDR3.

The V gene is TRBV14, the J gene TRBJ1-1; 9 positions agree with TRBD1. The CDR3 spans 16 residues. Germline V lookup: CDR1 SGHDN, CDR2 FVKESK. The V gene end was trimmed by 1 base and the J gene end by 0 bases; junction bases not matched to a gene: 3. Written as DNA, the CDR3 is TGTGCCAGCAGCCAAGGGGGGACAGGGATGAACACTGAAGCTTTCTTT. Its translation is CASSQGGTGMNTEAFF.

The table lists this clone with a few counts. V is TRBV20-1 and J is TRBJ2-1, with a weak D call TRBD2 (6 bases). Germline loops: CDR1 DFQATT, CDR2 SNEGSKA (reference sequence). V lost 3 bases and J lost 5, with 14 bases in between. CDR3 size: 14 residues. Here the CDR3 DNA reads TGCAGTGCTAGTGGGACTCACTATAACAATGAGCAGTTCTTC. Translating it yields CSASGTHYNNEQFF.

The chain recombines TRBV2 with TRBJ1-6, with D perhaps matching TRBD1 (5 bases). Germline loops: CDR1 SNHLY, CDR2 FYNNEI. V dropped 7 bases and J dropped 6 bases, with 10 bases sitting between them. The CDR3 consists of 13 residues. CDR3 amino acids: CASNSRANSPLHF. CDR3 sequence (DNA): TGTGCCAGCAACAGCAGGGCTAATTCACCCCTCCACTTT.